The clone carrying this T cell receptor (beta chain) was observed a single time. Its antigen is as yet unknown. PCR was performed using 60 Vbeta and 13 Jbeta primers. Clones were sequenced by immunoSEQ multiplex PCR, and TCRdb holds only the in-frame ones, with some missing. This sample has about 170,000 clones, with roughly 60% found just once. The germline gives CDR1 SQVTM, CDR2 ANQGSEA. The CDR3 contains 12 residues. The data originate from a study of cytomegalovirus exposure and HLA in healthy donors. Findings of the study overall: Using a false discovery rate of 0.05, a later analysis showed that 15,000 to 20,000 TCR beta sequences were associated with HLA alleles.

This sequence originates from a man between 35 and 55 years old in good health and CMV-seronegative. This sequence joins TRBV29-1 and TRBJ2-5; D ambiguous. The J call may be mistaken, given a closer DNA end match to TRBJ2-7. Sequenced sample: PBMCs. The DNA of the CDR3 is TGCAGCGTTTCGGGTGGAAGAGGCGAGCAGTACTTC. It specifies CSVSGGRGEQYF.